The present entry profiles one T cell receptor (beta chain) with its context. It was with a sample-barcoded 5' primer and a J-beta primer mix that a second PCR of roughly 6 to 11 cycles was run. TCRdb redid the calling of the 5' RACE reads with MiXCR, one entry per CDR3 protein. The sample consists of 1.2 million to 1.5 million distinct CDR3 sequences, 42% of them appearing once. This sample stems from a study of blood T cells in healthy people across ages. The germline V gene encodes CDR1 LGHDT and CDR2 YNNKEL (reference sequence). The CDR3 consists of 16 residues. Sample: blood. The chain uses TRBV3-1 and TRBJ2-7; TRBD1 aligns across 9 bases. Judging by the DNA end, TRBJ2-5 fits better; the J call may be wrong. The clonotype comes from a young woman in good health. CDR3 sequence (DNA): TGTGCCAGCAGCCAAGCCGGGACAGGGACGGGCGAGACCCAGTACTTC. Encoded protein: CASSQAGTGTGETQYF.